The rows below give T cell receptor beta chains drawn from one sample of a study of blood T cells in healthy people across ages. Using its own MiXCR run on the 5' RACE reads, TCRdb lists one record per CDR3 protein. Of some 710,000 distinct CDR3 sequences in the sample, roughly 46% were seen once. Specimen: blood. These receptors all stem from a man at least 80 years old in good health. Both conserved end residues are part of each CDR3. D genes are given only for firm matches. The size of a clone is reported for some rows only, either as once, few or many, or as a class for expanded clones.

TRBV29-1	once	TRBJ2-4	NA	CSAGDNGQYF	TGCAGCGCCGGGGACAACGGGCAGTACTTC
TRBV5-1	few	TRBJ1-2	TRBD1	CASSSEGQAYYGYTF	TGCGCCAGCAGCTCTGAGGGACAGGCGTACTATGGCTACACCTTC
TRBV6-6	once	TRBJ2-6	NA	CASSYGPLGANVLTF	TGTGCCAGCAGTTACGGACCCCTCGGGGCCAACGTCCTGACTTTC
TRBV20-1	NA	TRBJ2-7	TRBD2	CSASSGRGLAEQYF	TGCAGCGCCAGTAGCGGGAGGGGACTCGCCGAGCAGTACTTC
TRBV20-1	few	TRBJ1-1	NA	CSARATGAEAFF	TGCAGTGCTAGAGCCACCGGGGCCGAAGCTTTCTTT
TRBV20-1	few	TRBJ1-5	NA	CSARDGGRWGQPQHF	TGCAGTGCTAGAGATGGTGGGAGATGGGGTCAGCCCCAGCATTTT
TRBV20-1	NA	TRBJ2-5	TRBD2	CSASYGAGTSTGTQYF	TGCAGTGCTAGTTACGGGGCCGGGACTAGTACTGGGACCCAGTACTTC
TRBV4-3	few	TRBJ1-5	NA	CASSQDLGTGIQPQHF	TGCGCCAGCAGCCAAGATCTAGGAACAGGGATTCAGCCCCAGCATTTT
TRBV3-1	NA	TRBJ2-5	TRBD2	CASSQDLAGGRDQYF	TGTGCCAGCAGCCAAGATCTAGCGGGGGGCAGAGACCAGTACTTC
TRBV20-1	NA	TRBJ2-1	NA	CSAAPGTFNEQFF	TGCAGTGCTGCCCCCGGGACATTTAATGAGCAGTTCTTC
TRBV6-2/TRBV6-3	few	TRBJ2-3	NA	CASSLLGEGTDTQYF	TGTGCCAGCAGCTTACTAGGGGAAGGCACAGATACGCAGTATTTT
TRBV10-3	NA	TRBJ1-1	NA	CAISGQRDSEAFF	TGTGCCATCAGTGGACAGAGGGACTCTGAAGCTTTCTTT
TRBV27	NA	TRBJ2-1	NA	CASSDRKANEQFF	TGTGCCAGCAGTGACAGGAAGGCCAATGAGCAGTTCTTC
TRBV7-9	few	TRBJ1-5	NA	CASSPSANSGTSNQPQHF	TGTGCCAGCAGCCCATCCGCCAACTCCGGGACAAGCAATCAGCCCCAGCATTTT
TRBV5-1	NA	TRBJ2-5	NA	CASSTPGPQETQYF	TGCGCCAGCAGCACACCGGGACCTCAAGAGACCCAGTACTTC
TRBV12-3/TRBV12-4	NA	TRBJ2-7	TRBD1	CASSLVGTGLSEQYF	TGTGCCAGCAGTTTAGTGGGGACAGGTCTGAGCGAGCAGTACTTT
TRBV9	few	TRBJ2-5	TRBD1	CASSVRDSSWETQYF	TGTGCCAGCAGCGTCCGGGACAGTAGTTGGGAGACCCAGTACTTC
TRBV7-2	NA	TRBJ2-4	NA	CASSFQDVGIQYF	TGTGCCAGCAGCTTTCAGGACGTGGGGATTCAGTACTTC
TRBV11-2	NA	TRBJ2-7	TRBD2	CASSESGTSFDEQYF	TGTGCCAGCAGCGAATCCGGGACTAGCTTCGACGAGCAGTACTTC
TRBV3-1	NA	TRBJ2-1	TRBD2	CASSHFSWPLGPSGGINEQFF	TGTGCCAGCAGCCACTTCTCTTGGCCGCTTGGCCCCTCGGGAGGAATAAATGAGCAGTTCTTC
TRBV27	few	TRBJ2-3	NA	CASSVRHLFTDTQYF	TGTGCCAGCAGTGTCAGGCACCTTTTCACAGATACGCAGTATTTT
TRBV29-1	NA	TRBJ2-5	NA	CSVGAQQETQYF	TGCAGCGTCGGAGCCCAGCAAGAGACCCAGTACTTC